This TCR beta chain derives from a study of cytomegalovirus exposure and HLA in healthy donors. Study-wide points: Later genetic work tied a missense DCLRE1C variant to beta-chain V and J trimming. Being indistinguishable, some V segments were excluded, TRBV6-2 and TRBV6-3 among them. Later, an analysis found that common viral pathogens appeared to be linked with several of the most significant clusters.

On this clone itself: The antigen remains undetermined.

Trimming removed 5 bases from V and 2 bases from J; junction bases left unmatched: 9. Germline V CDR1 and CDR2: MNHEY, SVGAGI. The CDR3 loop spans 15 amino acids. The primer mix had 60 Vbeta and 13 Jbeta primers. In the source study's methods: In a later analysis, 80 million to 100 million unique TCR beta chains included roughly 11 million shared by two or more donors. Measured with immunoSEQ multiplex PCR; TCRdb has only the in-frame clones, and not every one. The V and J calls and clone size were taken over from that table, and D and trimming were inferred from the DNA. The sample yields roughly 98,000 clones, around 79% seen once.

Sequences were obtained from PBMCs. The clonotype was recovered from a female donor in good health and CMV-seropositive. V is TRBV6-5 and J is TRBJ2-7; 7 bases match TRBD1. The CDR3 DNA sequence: TGTGCCAGCAGTCGACCGGGACAGATGACCTACGAGCAGTACTTC. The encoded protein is CASSRPGQMTYEQYF.